One sample yielded the 28 T cell receptor beta chains listed below, sequenced in a study of CD8 T cells in Susac syndrome. With random hexamers, roughly 0.5 to 1 ug RNA was reverse transcribed. One entry per CDR3 protein, called by TCRdb with MiXCR from the immunoSEQ multiplex PCR reads. The repertoire includes about 200,000 distinct CDR3 sequences, 85% to 95% of them detected once, and 0.095% to 0.12% sits in the top ten. Input material: CD4+ T cells from PBMCs. The receptors derive from a human donor in good health.

The rearrangement links TRBV29-1 to TRBJ1-5, with D uncertain. Germline CDR1 and CDR2: SQVTM and ANQGSEA. The V gene lost 5 bases and the J gene lost 1 base, with 6 bases spanning the gap. The CDR3 extends over 12 amino acids. The CDR3 region has the DNA TGCAGCGTTTCCGGGAGCAATCAGCCCCAGCATTTT. Translating it yields CSVSGSNQPQHF.

J is TRBJ2-2 and V is TRBV24-1, with D perhaps TRBD1 (6 bases). The CDR3 runs 13 residues. Germline loops: CDR1 KGHDR, CDR2 SFDVKD. With 9 bases removed from V and 4 bases from J, the gap between germline ends came to 11 bases. The CDR3 loop reads CATQGSGTGELFF. The DNA for the CDR3 is TGTGCCACCCAGGGGTCGGGCACCGGGGAGCTGTTTTTT.

The chain couples TRBV5-1 to TRBJ2-1; D is perhaps TRBD1 (6 bases). There are 14 residues in the CDR3. Germline-derived CDR1 and CDR2 are SGHRS and YFSETQ. Trimming cost V 4 bases and J 5 bases, with 13 bases left between them. Here the CDR3 DNA reads TGCGCCAGCAGCGTACAGGGCGTGGACAATGAGCAGTTCTTC. It codes for CASSVQGVDNEQFF.

The chain is built from TRBV18 and TRBJ2-7; D possibly corresponds to TRBD2 (5 bases). The CDR3 contains 15 residues. In germline, CDR1 is KGHSH, CDR2 LQKENI. The germline V and J ends were trimmed by 5 bases and 0 bases, with 14 bases remaining between them. In DNA, the CDR3 is TGTGCCAGCTCATTACGAAGCGGAAGCTCCTACGAGCAGTACGTC. Protein: CASSLRSGSSYEQYV.

The chain has TRBV7-2 and TRBJ2-2; unclear D gene. With 8 bases removed from V and 6 bases from J, the gap between germline ends came to 13 bases. Germline loops: CDR1 SGHTA, CDR2 FQGNSA. CDR3 size: 13 residues. The CDR3 DNA reads TGTGCCAGCGTCCCCGCCTTACCCGGGGAGCTGTTTTTT. Its translation: CASVPALPGELFF.

The genes are TRBV29-1 and TRBJ2-1; 8 bases map to TRBD1. Trimming cost V 2 bases and J 9 bases; bases outside gene matches: 9. The CDR3 is 14 amino acids. CDR1 and CDR2 from the germline V gene are SQVTM and ANQGSEA. CDR3 sequence: CSVEHRRGRFEQFF. The CDR3 nucleotides read TGCAGCGTTGAACACCGCAGGGGGCGGTTTGAGCAGTTCTTC.

The chain links TRBV6-5 to TRBJ2-7; a weak D match, TRBD2 (6 bases). In germline, CDR1 is MNHEY, CDR2 SVGAGI. V lost 8 bases, J lost 2 bases, and 13 bases lay in between. The CDR3 consists of 13 residues. CDR3: CASGLGLTYEQYF. The CDR3 nucleotides read TGTGCCAGCGGCCTCGGACTAACCTACGAGCAGTACTTC.

This clonotype was observed once. The rearrangement uses TRBV5-4 and TRBJ2-1, with 11 nucleotides matching TRBD1. The CDR3 is made up of 15 amino acids. Germline values: CDR1 SGHNT, CDR2 YYREEE (reference sequence). V dropped 2 bases and J dropped 9; count of bases not matched to a gene: 7. This CDR3 is CASSFSRDRGIEQFF. The CDR3 nucleotides read TGTGCCAGCAGCTTTAGCCGGGACAGGGGGATTGAGCAGTTCTTC.

The chain recombines TRBV29-1 with TRBJ2-7; D perhaps matches TRBD1 (5 bases). V dropped 4 bases and J dropped 0 bases, with 13 bases sitting between them. The CDR3 runs to 14 residues. The V gene's germline CDR1 is SQVTM and CDR2 ANQGSEA. CDR3 sequence reads: CSVVDTWASYEQYF. The CDR3 DNA sequence: TGCAGCGTTGTGGACACCTGGGCCTCCTACGAGCAGTACTTC.

The chain employs TRBV29-1 and TRBJ1-1, with 8 bases matching TRBD1. The CDR3 is made up of 13 amino acids. The trim removed 4 bases at V and 0 bases at J, leaving 1 base unmatched. Germline V lookup: CDR1 SQVTM, CDR2 ANQGSEA. The CDR3 here is CSVGTGMNTEAFF. In DNA form, the CDR3 reads TGCAGCGTTGGGACAGGGATGAACACTGAAGCTTTCTTT. Complete variable domain (other parts from reference TRBV29-1 and TRBJ1-1): SAVISQKPSRDICQRGTSLTIQCQVDSQVTMMFWYRQQPGQSLTLIATANQGSEATYESGFVIDKFPISRPNLTFSTLTVSNMSPEDSSIYLCSVGTGMNTEAFFGQGTRLTVV.

This clonotype was detected a few times. V is TRBV18 and J is TRBJ2-7; D unclear. Germline CDR1 KGHSH, CDR2 LQKENI. V gave up 6 bases and J gave up 5 bases, with 14 bases separating them. The CDR3 has 13 amino acids. CDR3 sequence: CASSSGDRDEQYV. DNA of the CDR3: TGTGCCAGCTCCTCCGGCGATAGGGACGAGCAGTACGTC.

The chain couples TRBV18 to TRBJ2-1; 7 nucleotides align to TRBD2. The CDR3 consists of 14 residues. V lost 8 bases to trimming and J lost 4 bases; unmatched junction nucleotides: 8. Germline CDR1 and CDR2: KGHSH and LQKENI. Written as DNA, the CDR3 is TGTGCCAGCCAGTCCGGGACTAATTACAATGAGCAGTTCTTC. Protein: CASQSGTNYNEQFF.

In its sample, this clonotype was seen once. J is TRBJ2-3 and V is TRBV29-1; 8 positions match TRBD2. This CDR3 comprises 12 residues. Germline values: CDR1 SQVTM, CDR2 ANQGSEA. The V segment lost 4 bases and the J segment 14 bases; nucleotides outside the gene matches: 11. The CDR3 DNA follows: TGCAGCGTTGCCCGGGAGGGCCTCATTCTGTATTTT. Translating gives CSVAREGLILYF.

The chain has TRBV29-1 and TRBJ1-1; D is ambiguous. Trimming pared 3 bases from V and 2 bases from J, leaving 10 bases between. Germline V gene lookup returns CDR1 SQVTM and CDR2 ANQGSEA. The CDR3 has 13 residues. The CDR3 sequence is CSVESGGNTEAFF. The CDR3 DNA sequence: TGCAGCGTTGAGAGCGGTGGCAACACTGAAGCTTTCTTT.

The chain combines TRBV5-1 with TRBJ1-1, with D perhaps matching TRBD1 (5 bases). This CDR3 contains 15 residues. V was shortened by 4 bases and J by 1 base, with 14 bases between the two germline ends. Germline CDR1 is SGHRS and CDR2 is YFSETQ. This chain's CDR3 is CASSPTGKENTEAFF. The CDR3 DNA sequence: TGCGCCAGCAGCCCTACAGGAAAGGAGAACACTGAAGCTTTCTTT.

The chain is built from TRBV19 and TRBJ2-7; D is possibly TRBD2 (6 bases). The V gene's germline CDR1 is LNHDA and CDR2 SQIVND (reference sequence). V was pared by 0 bases and J by 2 bases, with 8 bases between. The CDR3 spans 14 residues. The CDR3 here is CASSIEAGAYEQYV. For the CDR3, the DNA is TGTGCCAGTAGTATAGAAGCGGGTGCCTACGAGCAGTACGTC.

The chain joins TRBV24-1 to TRBJ2-1, with TRBD2 identical over 10 bases. J lost 3 bases, V lost 4 bases, and 8 bases had no gene match. Per germline, CDR1 KGHDR and CDR2 SFDVKD. The CDR3 loop spans 17 amino acids. CDR3 amino acids: CATSEPASGRVYNEQFF. The CDR3 region has the DNA TGTGCCACCAGTGAGCCCGCTAGCGGGAGAGTCTACAATGAGCAGTTCTTC.

The chain uses TRBV20-1 and TRBJ1-3; D not certain. The CDR3 totals 14 residues. V lost 2 bases and J lost 0, with 8 bases in between. Germline lookup yields CDR1 DFQATT and CDR2 SNEGSKA (reference sequence). CDR3 in DNA: TGCAGTGCTAGACCCTCGAACTCTGGAAACACCATATATTTT. Its protein product is CSARPSNSGNTIYF.

The chain couples TRBV30 to TRBJ2-3; TRBD1 is a possible D gene (5 bases). Looked up from germline, CDR1 is GTSNPN and CDR2 is SVGIG (reference sequence). CDR3 size: 15 residues. Trimming shortened V by 3 bases and J by 5 bases, and 18 bases separated the two germline ends. The CDR3 is CAWRLDHRRGDTQYF. In DNA, the CDR3 is TGTGCCTGGAGATTGGACCACCGAAGGGGAGATACGCAGTATTTT.

This rearrangement joins TRBV2 to TRBJ2-1; D may be TRBD1 (6 bases). Between the trimmed V and J ends, which lost 3 bases and 4 bases, there was a span of 10 bases. The CDR3 is made up of 14 amino acids. Germline V CDR1 and CDR2: SNHLY, FYNNEI. CDR3 region: CASSDMRGYNEQFF. The CDR3 nucleotides read TGTGCCAGCAGTGACATGAGGGGGTACAATGAGCAGTTCTTC.

This chain joins TRBV29-1 and TRBJ1-5; the match to TRBD1 covers 9 bases. With 6 bases clipped from V and 5 bases from J, the junction kept 5 bases outside the gene matches. The CDR3 has 13 amino acids. Germline V gives CDR1 SQVTM, CDR2 ANQGSEA. The CDR3: CSVETGGDQPQHF. For the CDR3, the DNA is TGCAGCGTCGAGACAGGGGGTGATCAGCCCCAGCATTTT.

Here the CDR3 reads CASGRQGRSTDTQYF. The CDR3 DNA is TGTGCCAGCGGCCGTCAGGGGAGGAGTACAGATACGCAGTATTTT. This chain connects TRBV3-1 to TRBJ2-3; D possibly uses TRBD1 or TRBD2 (6 bases each). The length of the CDR3 is 15 residues. The germline CDR1 and CDR2 sequences are LGHDT and YNNKEL (reference sequence). Trimming removed 8 bases from V and 3 bases from J, with 18 bases in between.

This chain links TRBV5-1 with TRBJ2-2; 7 bases agree with TRBD1. The CDR3 runs to 15 residues. After removal of 0 bases from V and 6 bases from J, the junction contained 5 bases not matched to a gene. CDR1 SGHRS and CDR2 YFSETQ come from the germline V gene. CDR3 sequence (DNA): TGCGCCAGCAGCTTGGTACAGGGGCGGGCCGGGGAGCTGTTTTTT. It encodes CASSLVQGRAGELFF.

This clonotype was detected once. The V and J genes are TRBV24-1 and TRBJ2-2, with D perhaps matching TRBD1 (5 bases). CDR1 and CDR2 (germline): KGHDR, SFDVKD. The CDR3 runs 15 residues. V gave up 4 bases and J gave up 1 base, with 9 bases separating them. Here the CDR3 DNA reads TGTGCCACCAGTGACCCCGGACAGAACACCGGGGAGCTGTTTTTT. It encodes CATSDPGQNTGELFF.

The chain links TRBV24-1 to TRBJ2-4; 7 bases are a match to TRBD2. Germline V gene lookup returns CDR1 KGHDR and CDR2 SFDVKD. Trimming cost V 4 bases and J 7 bases; bases outside gene matches: 3. The CDR3 runs to 13 residues. The CDR3, as DNA: TGTGCCACCAGTGAACATAGCGGGAACATTCAGTACTTC. Protein product: CATSEHSGNIQYF.

The chain joins TRBV11-2 to TRBJ2-7; a possible D gene is TRBD2 (5 bases). The V gene's germline CDR1 is SGHAT and CDR2 FQNNGV. V gave up 0 bases and J gave up 0 bases, with 9 bases separating them. CDR3 size: 15 residues. CDR3: CASSLEASGSYEQYF. The CDR3 bases are TGTGCCAGCAGCTTAGAGGCGAGCGGCTCCTACGAGCAGTACTTC.

The V gene is TRBV5-4, the J gene TRBJ2-6; 11 bases are a match to TRBD1. CDR3 length: 19 amino acids. J gave up 4 bases and V 4 bases, and 13 bases lay outside the gene matches. From germline, CDR1 is SGHNT and CDR2 YYREEE (reference sequence). The chain's CDR3 is CASSLTGQGAIGGANVLTF. As DNA, the CDR3 is TGTGCCAGCAGCCTAACAGGACAGGGGGCGATTGGAGGGGCCAACGTCCTGACTTTC.

DNA of the CDR3: TGTGCCAGCAGCTTCAATCCGGGCGCCAAAGAGACCCAGTACTTC. Amino acids: CASSFNPGAKETQYF. V gene TRBV7-2 combines with J gene TRBJ2-5; no firm D call. The CDR3 runs 15 residues. The germline V gene encodes CDR1 SGHTA and CDR2 FQGNSA. V shed 3 bases and J shed 3 bases, with 14 bases lying between them.